The clone carrying this T cell receptor (beta chain) has just one count. Using immunoSEQ multiplex PCR, the repertoire was profiled, and TCRdb retains in-frame clones only, with some absent. The data show a few hundred thousand clones, around 92% seen once. This entry comes from a study of blood T cell repertoires in COVID-19. Study at large: COVID-19 samples, acute and convalescent, were from the United States, Italy and Spain.

Germline V CDR1 and CDR2: MNHEY, SMNVEV (reference sequence). Losses at the gene ends were 5 bases for V and 7 bases for J; bases not matched to a gene: 8. CDR3 size: 14 residues. V gene TRBV27 combines with J gene TRBJ1-1; 9 positions match TRBD1. This TCR came from a woman aged 25 to 39 who had recovered from COVID-19. The specimen sequenced was PBMCs or T cells enriched from blood (not recorded which). CDR3 protein: CASSIRGQGGEAFF. The CDR3 nucleotides are TGTGCCAGCAGTATTCGGGGACAGGGAGGTGAAGCTTTCTTT.